These 15 T cell receptor beta chains were all obtained from the same sample, sequenced in a study of metastatic and nonmetastatic thyroid tumors. Using MiXCR, TCRdb re-called clones from the PCR reads. The profile shows 40,000 or so clones, 15% to 20% of them singletons. Patients had received no treatment of any kind before thyroid surgery. Source material: blood. These receptors came from a female donor with papillary thyroid cancer or a benign thyroid nodule (not recorded which). Some clones in this sample may be carry-over from other donors' samples.

In this sample, this clone turned up many times. DNA of the CDR3: TGCGCCAGCTGCTCAGACCCGGGCGCAGATACGCAGTATTTT. Translating it yields CASCSDPGADTQYF. This chain uses TRBV5-1 with TRBJ2-3; D unresolved. V was trimmed by 7 bases and J by 4 bases, leaving 16 bases between them. This CDR3 has 14 amino acids. CDR1 is SGHRS, CDR2 YFSETQ, per germline.

Comment on this clone: A read error may explain this, as a much larger clone is one base away. It is likely a read error, because the conserved phenylalanine at the end of the CDR3 is missing. J is TRBJ2-3 and V is TRBV20-1; TRBD2 matches at 7 bases. CDR3 length: 13 amino acids. Germline V gene sequence: CDR1 DFQATT, CDR2 SNEGSKA (reference sequence). CDR3 nucleotides: TGCAGTACTAGAGAGGGAGGGACAGATACGCAGTATATT. Amino acid sequence: CSTREGGTDTQYI.

This clone has only a few counts. This sequence may be a read error, since a much larger clone differs from it by one base. The chain recombines TRBV5-5 with TRBJ1-5, with D unresolved. The germline V and J ends were trimmed by 0 bases and 0 bases, with 10 bases remaining between them. Germline V lookup: CDR1 SGHKS, CDR2 YYEKEE (reference sequence). The CDR3 consists of 16 residues. The CDR3 DNA reads as TGTGCCAGCAGCTTGGCGTCCTGGTATAGCAATCAGCCCCAGCATTTT. It is translated as CASSLASWYSNQPQHF.

CDR3 residues: CASSYMSGRLYYEQYF. CDR3 bases: TGTGCCAGCAGTTACATGTCGGGCAGACTCTACTACGAGCAGTACTTC. The genes are TRBV6-5 and TRBJ2-7; no reliable D call. This CDR3 region has 16 residues. V lost 2 bases and J lost 3, with 17 bases in between. Germline V gene data show CDR1 as MNHEY and CDR2 as SVGAGI.

This clone has ten or more counts. The gene calls are TRBV20-1 and TRBJ1-1; D unclear. Trimming removed 2 bases from V and 0 bases from J, with 7 bases in between. The germline V gene has CDR1 DFQATT and CDR2 SNEGSKA (reference sequence). The CDR3 runs 13 residues. The chain's CDR3 is CSARTYMNTEAFF. The CDR3 nucleotides read TGCAGTGCTAGAACGTATATGAACACTGAAGCTTTCTTT.

This clone has ten or more counts. V usage is TRBV19 and J usage is TRBJ1-2, with TRBD1 matching 7 bases. Looked up from germline, CDR1 is LNHDA and CDR2 is SQIVND (reference sequence). The CDR3 covers 15 residues. The ends lost 5 bases at V and 2 bases at J; junction bases unmatched: 8. This CDR3 is CASSGTADRNYGYTF. The CDR3 DNA follows: TGTGCCAGTAGTGGGACAGCCGACCGAAACTATGGCTACACCTTC. The whole variable domain, filled in from reference TRBV19 and TRBJ1-2, reads DGGITQSPKYLFRKEGQNVTLSCEQNLNHDAMYWYRQDPGQGLRLIYYSQIVNDFQKGDIAEGYSVSREKKESFPLTVTSAQKNPTAFYLCASSGTADRNYGYTFGSGTRLTVV.

This clone was counted between two and nine times. A much larger clone differs from this one at a single base, so this may be a read error. The gene calls are TRBV28 and TRBJ2-4; D ambiguous. There are 16 residues in the CDR3. Germline CDR1 and CDR2: MDHEN and SYDVKM. V was trimmed by 0 bases and J by 8 bases, leaving 17 bases between them. CDR3 nucleotides: TGTGCCAGCAGTTTATGGGCTAGAGGAGCCTCGGACATTCAGTACTTC. This translates into CASSLWARGASDIQYF. Variable domain in full (rest from reference TRBV28 and TRBJ2-4): DVKVTQSSRYLVKRTGEKVFLECVQDMDHENMFWYRQDPGLGLRLIYFSYDVKMKEKGDIPEGYSVSREKKERFSLILESASTNQTSMYLCASSLWARGASDIQYFGAGTRLSVL.

In regard to this clone: Other DNA sequences in the same sample also yield this CDR3. J is TRBJ2-1 and V is TRBV5-5; either TRBD1 or TRBD2 may supply D (6 bases each). The CDR3 totals 15 residues. The germline V and J ends were trimmed by 1 base and 2 bases, with 10 bases remaining between them. Per germline, CDR1 SGHKS and CDR2 YYEKEE (reference sequence). The CDR3 here is CASSLSGGTYNEQFF. In DNA, the CDR3 is TGTGCCAGCAGCTTGTCCGGGGGCACCTACAATGAGCAGTTCTTC.

This clone was seen at least ten times. The V and J genes are TRBV6-2 or TRBV6-3 and TRBJ1-6, with D perhaps matching TRBD1 (6 bases). The CDR3 has 14 residues. Germline V lookup: CDR1 MNHEY, CDR2 SVGEGT. The V gene lost 6 bases and the J gene lost 7 bases, with 13 bases spanning the gap. CDR3 bases: TGTGCCAGCAGCAAGGACAGCACAAATTCACCCCTCCACTTT. Its translation is CASSKDSTNSPLHF.

A few counts support this clone. Possible read error: a much larger clone is one base away. V gene TRBV3-1 combines with J gene TRBJ2-5, with TRBD2 as a possible D gene (6 bases). V was clipped by 0 bases and J by 7 bases, with 15 bases between them. CDR3 length equals 15 residues. Per the germline V gene, CDR1 is LGHDT and CDR2 is YNNKEL (reference sequence). The CDR3 spells CASSQDAREIGTQYF. The CDR3 region has the DNA TGTGCCAGCAGCCAAGATGCCCGGGAGATTGGGACCCAGTACTTC.

This clone was observed many times. The chain joins TRBV14 to TRBJ2-3; 7 nucleotides match TRBD2. Germline assignment: CDR1 SGHDN and CDR2 FVKESK. The ends lost 1 base at V and 0 bases at J; junction bases unmatched: 4. This CDR3 has 16 amino acids. The CDR3 DNA reads as TGTGCCAGCAGCCAAGGGCTAGCGGATAGCACAGATACGCAGTATTTT. Translating it yields CASSQGLADSTDTQYF.

Concerning this clone itself: The missing conserved phenylalanine or tryptophan at the end of this CDR3 makes a read error likely. This chain joins TRBV20-1 and TRBJ1-1; the match to TRBD1 covers 10 bases. Germline CDR1 DFQATT, CDR2 SNEGSKA (reference sequence). CDR3 size: 18 residues. V lost 5 bases and J lost 0; bases outside the gene matches: 15. The CDR3 loop reads CSAPGQGSSLAMNTEAFL. As DNA, the CDR3 is TGCAGTGCTCCGGGACAGGGGTCTTCCTTGGCGATGAACACTGAAGCTTTCCTT.

This clone was recorded many times. The chain has TRBV6-2 or TRBV6-3 and TRBJ2-2; 7 positions agree with TRBD2. The CDR3 is 16 amino acids. The V segment lost 6 bases and the J segment 3 bases; nucleotides outside the gene matches: 10. Germline V gene sequence: CDR1 MNHEY, CDR2 SVGEGT. CDR3 bases: TGTGCCAGCAGCCCGACGAGACTAGCCGACACCGGGGAGCTGTTTTTT. Amino acids: CASSPTRLADTGELFF.

This clone came up a few times. The CDR3 loop reads CASSEGAHTEAFF. The CDR3 DNA reads as TGTGCCAGCAGTGAGGGGGCGCACACTGAAGCTTTCTTT. This rearrangement joins TRBV6-1 to TRBJ1-1, with TRBD1 as a possible D gene (6 bases). V shed 3 bases and J shed 3 bases, with 8 bases lying between them. Per germline, CDR1 MNHNS and CDR2 SASEGT. The CDR3 covers 13 residues.

This clone was recorded many times. The chain carries TRBV20-1 and TRBJ1-4; D call uncertain. Germline V CDR1 and CDR2: DFQATT, SNEGSKA (reference sequence). CDR3 length: 11 amino acids. V dropped 6 bases and J dropped 8 bases, with 10 bases sitting between them. DNA for the CDR3: TGCAGTGCCCCCGAATTCGAAAAACTGTTTTTT. Translated, it gives CSAPEFEKLFF.